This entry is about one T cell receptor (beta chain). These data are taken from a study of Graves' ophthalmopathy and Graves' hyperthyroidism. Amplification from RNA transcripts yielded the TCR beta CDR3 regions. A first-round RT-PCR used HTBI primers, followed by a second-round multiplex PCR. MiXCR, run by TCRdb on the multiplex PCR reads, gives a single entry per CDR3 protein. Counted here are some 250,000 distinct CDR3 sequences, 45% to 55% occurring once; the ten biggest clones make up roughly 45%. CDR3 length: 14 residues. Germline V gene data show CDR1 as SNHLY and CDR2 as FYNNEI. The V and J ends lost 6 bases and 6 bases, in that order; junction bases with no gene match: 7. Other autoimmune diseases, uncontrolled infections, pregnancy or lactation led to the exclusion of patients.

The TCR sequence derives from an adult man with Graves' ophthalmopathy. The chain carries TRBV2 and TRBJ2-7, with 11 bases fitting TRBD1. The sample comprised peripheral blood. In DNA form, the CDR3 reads TGTGCCAGCAGCGACGGACAGGGGGCAGGCGAGCAGTACTTC. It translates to CASSDGQGAGEQYF.